What follows is one T cell receptor (beta chain) and its context. Its antigen remains unidentified. Treatment defined: therapeutic diphenylcyclopropenone sensitization with weekly scalp DPC. Investigators collected blood before applying each patch test. The record originates from a study of human T cells and chemical hapten exposure. General study results and limits: Against controls, expanded TCRs gave rise to significantly more large CDR3 similarity clusters.

Unique molecular identifiers were affixed to discrete cDNA molecules within the library. TCRdb fed the reads into MiXCR, producing one record per CDR3 protein. This sample has 4,000 to 5,000 distinct CDR3 sequences, with 45% to 50% found just once. CDR3 length: 12 residues. Trimming pared 2 bases from V and 9 bases from J, leaving 11 bases between. The germline gives CDR1 SQVTM, CDR2 ANQGSEA. The chain has TRBV29-1 and TRBJ2-1, with unresolved D. Specimen: whole blood, collected before DPC sensitization or 2, 6, or about 24 weeks after (not recorded which). This TCR was recovered from an adult with alopecia areata. Some clones in this sample may be carry-over from other donors' samples. This table probably holds off-target reads from a library built for another chain. The CDR3 DNA reads as TGCAGCGTTGAATCCAGAGTCTCTGAGCAGTTCTTC. Residues: CSVESRVSEQFF.